The clone carrying this T cell receptor beta chain showed up just once. No antigen is known for it. These data belong to a study of cytomegalovirus exposure and HLA in healthy donors. Whole-study findings and limits: Clonal expansion, a later analysis showed, was greater in HLA-associated TCR beta chains than in equally common others.

V was clipped by 2 bases and J by 7 bases; unmatched bases: 9. From germline, CDR1 is SGHRS and CDR2 YFSETQ. The CDR3 spans 16 residues. The PCR ran on 60 Vbeta and 13 Jbeta primers. Method: immunoSEQ multiplex PCR; TCRdb's copy keeps in-frame clones and lacks some. Here the sample spans about 100,000 clones, around 77% being singletons. Material: PBMCs. The receptor was isolated from a male donor in good health and CMV-seronegative. The chain is built from TRBV5-1 and TRBJ1-6, with 7 bases lining up with TRBD1. In DNA form, the CDR3 reads TGCGCCAGCAGCTTTCTGCAACAGGGGAGGAATTCACCCCTCCACTTT. Its translation: CASSFLQQGRNSPLHF.